This T cell receptor beta chain was obtained from a study of blood T cell repertoires in COVID-19. Only in-frame clones appear in the TCRdb table, and some are missing; sequencing was by immunoSEQ multiplex PCR. Of approximately 310,000 clones in the sample, roughly 84% were seen once. Trimming left V 4 bases short and J 5 bases short, with 15 bases between. The CDR3 spans 14 residues. Per the germline V gene, CDR1 is SGHNT and CDR2 is YYREEE (reference sequence). Sequenced input: peripheral blood. This chain connects TRBV5-4 to TRBJ1-2, with D tentatively TRBD1 (6 bases). The clonotype was recovered from a man aged 45-60 years with active or convalescent COVID-19. CDR3 loop: CASSPQDSLYGYTF. The CDR3 DNA follows: TGTGCCAGCAGCCCACAGGACAGCCTATATGGCTACACCTTC.